The subject of this entry is one TCR beta chain. Its cognate antigen is unknown. The record originates from a study of neoadjuvant nivolumab and ipilimumab in lung cancer. The wider study: Patients got nivolumab 3 mg/kg on days 1, 15 and 29; combination added ipilimumab 1 mg/kg day 1.

General study points: TCR sequencing covered a small number of samples. From pretherapy to surgery, tumor richness and clonality rose with dual therapy.

Libraries were prepared by immunoSEQ multiplex PCR; TCRdb keeps only in-frame clonotypes and omits some of them. The data hold 26,000 or so clones, with 83% observed a single time. J gave up 2 bases and V 5 bases, and 3 bases lay outside the gene matches. Germline CDR1 and CDR2: GTSNPN and SVGIG (reference sequence). The CDR3 loop spans 13 amino acids. V gene TRBV30 combines with J gene TRBJ1-3, with TRBD1 matching 7 bases. This clonotype was obtained from an adult with non-small cell lung cancer. The specimen was tumor tissue, collected after neoadjuvant nivolumab, alone or with ipilimumab, at or shortly before surgery. This chain's CDR3 is CAWSGTAGNTIYF. The CDR3 DNA follows: TGTGCCTGGTCAGGGACAGCTGGAAACACCATATATTTT.